This section outlines one T cell receptor beta chain sequence together with its context. This receptor's antigen is unknown. One base away there is no much larger clone; base qualities are not given. This specimen comes from a study of blood T cells in healthy people across ages (dated by TCRdb to about 2015). About the study as a whole: In model experiments, template switching captured about one uniquely barcoded TCR beta cDNA molecule for every two T cells. Two additional independent replicas of 1 million unique cDNA reads from the same blood draw were analyzed for two donors (one aged 18 to 29 and one aged 80 or older). To avoid experimental bias, donors of different ages were spread randomly across the sequencing lanes. To track age-related changes in TCR beta repertoire diversity, the study relied on deep sequencing normalized with unique cDNA molecular identifiers. The donors were divided into four age groups: young (average about 15 years), middle-aged (roughly 42), aged (about 60) and long-lived (82). Overall study outcomes, separate from this receptor: As age increased, observed TCR beta diversity per million T cells dropped in a roughly linear way, and a significant reduction was already evident by age 40. Estimates of total diversity based on one million sequenced T cells were considered lower bounds and underestimates. Because the CMV infection status of the donors was unknown, age-related changes in expanded clonotypes may potentially have been confounded. The long-lived group showed more naive CD4+ T cells, fewer expanded clones and increased TCR diversity than the aged group, suggesting age selection. A strong correlation was found between observed TCR beta diversity and the percentage of naive T cells measured by flow cytometry. Since profiling was done on bulk unsorted PBMCs, naive and antigen-experienced compartments could not be conclusively compared.

Donors were roughly 40 systemically healthy Caucasian individuals from Russia aged roughly 6 to 90 years. Ten milliliters of peripheral blood were drawn from each donor into EDTA-treated Vacutainer tubes. Ficoll-Paque density-gradient centrifugation was used to isolate PBMCs, with at least 6.5 million per sample. Total RNA, at least 6 micrograms per sample, was extracted from PBMCs with Trizol reagent. For every donor, flow cytometry on a PBMC aliquot measured the percentage of naive CD45RAhigh/CD27high T cells. Library prep was done by 5' RACE. The instrument was an Illumina HiSeq 2500. A second PCR of roughly 7 to 11 cycles was run with a J-beta primer mix and a sample-barcoded 5' primer. A template-switch 5' adaptor carrying 12 random nucleotides introduced a unique molecular identifier onto each TCR beta cDNA molecule. Each sample yielded at least 3 million CDR3-containing paired-end reads. First-strand cDNA was synthesized from all RNA with the Mint cDNA synthesis kit, primed by a TRBC-specific oligonucleotide. All cDNA was treated with uracil-DNA glycosylase and then went through a first 18-cycle PCR with the universal primers M1SS and BC2_uni_R. The authors processed their data as follows. For normalization, 1 million high-quality reads, each with a distinct molecular identifier, were randomly selected from each sample. Instead of being binned into consensus sequences, reads with shared molecular identifiers were discarded. MiTCR, with a Q25 quality threshold and the strictest error-elimination algorithm, was used for CDR3 identification, clonotype clustering and error correction. A nonparametric unseen species model with Euler transformation was used to estimate a lower bound on total TCR beta diversity. TCRdb reworked the public reads: Q25 trimming with fastp, MiXCR clone assembly, productive beta chains retained. Each entry merges the rows of one CDR3 protein and shows their most common DNA and genes. TCRdb assigned the V and J calls; the authors' analysis was not used. This sample has 890,000 or so distinct CDR3 sequences in its table, and approximately 67% of those were observed once. About 27% of the sample is held by the ten biggest clonotypes.

Counted from cysteine to phenylalanine, this CDR3 has 14 amino acids. Just CDR3 DNA is preserved here, 42 bases in frame from base 1. V is shortened by 5 bases, J by 9 bases, and the region joining them spans 17 bases. The germline V gene encodes CDR1 SGHTA and CDR2 FQGNSA. This receptor was obtained from a man younger than 40 in good health. The specimen was blood. The chain uses TRBV7-2 and TRBJ2-1; TRBD2 is possibly the D segment (6 matching bases). CDR3 loop: CASSPREVAFEQFF. The DNA reads as follows: TGTGCCAGCAGCCCAAGGGAGGTGGCATTTGAGCAGTTCTTC.